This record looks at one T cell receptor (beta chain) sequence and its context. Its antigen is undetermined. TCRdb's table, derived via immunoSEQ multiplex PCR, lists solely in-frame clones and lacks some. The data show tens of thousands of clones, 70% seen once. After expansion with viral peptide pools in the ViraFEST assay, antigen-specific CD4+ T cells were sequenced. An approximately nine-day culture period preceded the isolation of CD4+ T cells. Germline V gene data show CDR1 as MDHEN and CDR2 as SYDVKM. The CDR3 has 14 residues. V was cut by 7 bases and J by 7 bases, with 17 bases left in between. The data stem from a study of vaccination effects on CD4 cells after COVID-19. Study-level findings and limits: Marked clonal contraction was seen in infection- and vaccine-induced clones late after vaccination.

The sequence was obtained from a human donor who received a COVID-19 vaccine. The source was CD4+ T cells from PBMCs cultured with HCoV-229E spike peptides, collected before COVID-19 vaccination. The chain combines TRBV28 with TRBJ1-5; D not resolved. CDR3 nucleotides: TGTGCCAGCACCCCTCACGGTACGCACCAGCCCCAGCATTTT. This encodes CASTPHGTHQPQHF.